This TCR beta chain came from a study of T-cell memory formation after mild COVID-19. Looking at the study overall: Largely donor-specific TCR clusters were found. Regarding the study as a whole: Several responding clones turned up in pre-infection memory, indicating that cross-reactive memory may have taken part. The study found contracting CD4+ clones mainly in CM and EM and contracting CD8+ clones in EMRA.

Notes on this clonotype: Its antigen is not known.

Germline lookup yields CDR1 SGHAT and CDR2 FQNNGV. Trimming at V came to 2 bases and at J to 8 bases, leaving 4 bases not matched to a gene. The CDR3 is 15 amino acids. Constant-segment primers were used for 5'RACE, and the resulting TCR alpha and TCR beta cDNA libraries carried sample barcodes and UMIs. TCRdb fed the 5' RACE reads into MiXCR, producing one record per CDR3 protein. Among about 470,000 distinct CDR3 sequences listed, roughly 20% were seen once. This chain uses TRBV11-2 with TRBJ2-1, with 12 bases lining up with TRBD2. The sample was PBMCs or a T cell subset sorted from them (not recorded which). The sequence was obtained from an adult woman who had mild COVID-19 (a few samples of this study predate the infection). Cell type and time point are not known. The CDR3 sequence is CASSLHLAGGHEQFF. As DNA, the CDR3 is TGTGCCAGCAGCTTACACCTAGCGGGGGGGCATGAGCAGTTCTTC. The whole variable domain, remainder taken from reference TRBV11-2 and TRBJ2-1, is EAGVAQSPRYKIIEKRQSVAFWCNPISGHATLYWYQQILGQGPKLLIQFQNNGVVDDSQLPKDRFSAERLKGVDSTLKIQPAKLEDSAVYLCASSLHLAGGHEQFFGPGTRLTVL.